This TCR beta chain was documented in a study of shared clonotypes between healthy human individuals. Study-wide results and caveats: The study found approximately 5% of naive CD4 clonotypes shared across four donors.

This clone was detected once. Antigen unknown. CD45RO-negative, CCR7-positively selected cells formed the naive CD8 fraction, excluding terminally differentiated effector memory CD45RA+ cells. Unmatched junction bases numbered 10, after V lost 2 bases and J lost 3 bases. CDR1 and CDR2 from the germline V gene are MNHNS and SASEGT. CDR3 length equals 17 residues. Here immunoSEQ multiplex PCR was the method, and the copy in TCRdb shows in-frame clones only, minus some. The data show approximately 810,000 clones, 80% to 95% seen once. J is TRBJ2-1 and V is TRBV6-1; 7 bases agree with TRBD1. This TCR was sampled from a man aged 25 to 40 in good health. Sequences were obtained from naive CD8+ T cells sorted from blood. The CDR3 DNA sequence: TGTGCCAGCAGTGAAAGGACAGGCCTAAACGTCTACAATGAGCAGTTCTTC. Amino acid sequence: CASSERTGLNVYNEQFF.